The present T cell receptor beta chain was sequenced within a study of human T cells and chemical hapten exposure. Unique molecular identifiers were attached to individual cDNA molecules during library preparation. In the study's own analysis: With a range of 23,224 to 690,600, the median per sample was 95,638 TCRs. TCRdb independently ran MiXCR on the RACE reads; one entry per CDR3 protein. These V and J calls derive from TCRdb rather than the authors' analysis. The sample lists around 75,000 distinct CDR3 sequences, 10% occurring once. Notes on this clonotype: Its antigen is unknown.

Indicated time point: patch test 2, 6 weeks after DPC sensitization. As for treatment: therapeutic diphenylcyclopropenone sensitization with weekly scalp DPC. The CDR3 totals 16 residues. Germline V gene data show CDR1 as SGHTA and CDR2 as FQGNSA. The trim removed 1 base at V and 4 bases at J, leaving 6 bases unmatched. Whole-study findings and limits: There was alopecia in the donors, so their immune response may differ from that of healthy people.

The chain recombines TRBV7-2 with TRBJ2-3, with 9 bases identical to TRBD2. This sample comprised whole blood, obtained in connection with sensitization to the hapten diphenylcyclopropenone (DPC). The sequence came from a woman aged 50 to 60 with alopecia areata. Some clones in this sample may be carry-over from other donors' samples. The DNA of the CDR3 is TGTGCCAGCAGCTTAGGGGGCGGGAGGGCCTCAGATACGCAGTATTTT. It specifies CASSLGGGRASDTQYF.